This T cell receptor beta chain was captured by sequencing in a study of early T cells in non-severe SARS-CoV-2 infection. The overall study: Bulk RNA from unsorted whole blood was sequenced; chains were unpaired. General study findings and limits: In VDJdb matching, anti-spike CD8 responses were favored while private and CD4 specificities went missing.

The table lists this clonotype with many counts. The antigen remains undetermined. A single record per CDR3 protein comes from TCRdb applying MiXCR to the 5' RACE reads. The data hold some 40,000 distinct CDR3 sequences, with about 4.5% observed a single time. The sample taken for sequencing was whole blood. The receptor comes from an adult who was a healthcare worker with PCR-confirmed SARS-CoV-2 infection or an uninfected control (not recorded which).

As DNA, the CDR3 is TGTGCCAGCAGCTTATTCGGCCCTCTCGTCAATGAGCAGTTCTTC. It codes for CASSLFGPLVNEQFF. The chain couples TRBV7-3 to TRBJ2-1; D gene ambiguous. The germline V gene has CDR1 SGHTA and CDR2 FQGTGA. Deletions cut 2 bases from V and 6 bases from J, with 14 bases between. The length of the CDR3 is 15 residues.